This is a list of T cell receptor beta chains from one sample in a study of T cells after yellow fever vaccination. TCRdb independently ran MiXCR on the 5' RACE reads; one entry per CDR3 protein. This table has about 120,000 distinct CDR3 sequences, 7.2% appearing once. The sequenced sample was CD4+ T cells sorted from PBMCs, obtained about 49 days after the first yellow fever vaccination. The receptors were sampled from a man aged 18 to 29 who received the YFV17D yellow fever vaccine. The CDR3 runs from the conserved cysteine through the conserved F or W. The order of the fields is J gene, clone size, V gene, D gene, CDR3 protein, CDR3 DNA. D genes are given only for firm matches. Only part of the rows carry a size: once, few, many, or a class if the clone is expanded.

TRBJ1-2 | few | TRBV6-5 | NA | CASRAQGYYGYTF | TGTGCCAGCAGGGCACAGGGTTACTATGGCTACACCTTC
TRBJ1-2 | many | TRBV5-6 | NA | CASSLGIPNYGYTF | TGTGCCAGCAGCTTGGGTATCCCTAACTATGGCTACACCTTC
TRBJ2-2 | many | TRBV20-1 | NA | CSARDARYTGELFF | TGCAGTGCTAGAGATGCTAGATACACCGGGGAGCTGTTTTTT
TRBJ2-4 | many | TRBV19 | NA | CASMRAGNDIQYF | TGTGCCAGTATGAGGGCGGGGAACGACATTCAGTACTTC
TRBJ1-1 | many | TRBV20-1 | TRBD1 | CSASQGQPTEAFF | TGCAGTGCTAGCCAGGGACAGCCGACTGAAGCTTTCTTT
TRBJ2-3 | NA | TRBV19 | NA | CASSMDRPDTQYF | TGTGCCAGTAGTATGGACCGACCAGATACGCAGTATTTT
TRBJ1-3 | many | TRBV7-9 | NA | CASRETANTIYF | TGTGCCAGCAGAGAAACAGCAAACACCATATATTTT
TRBJ1-6 | many | TRBV5-1 | NA | CASSLASAVNSPLHF | TGCGCCAGCAGCTTGGCCTCGGCAGTAAATTCACCCCTCCACTTT
TRBJ2-7 | many | TRBV15 | NA | CATSRDTLGTYEQYF | TGTGCCACCAGCAGAGATACGTTGGGTACCTACGAGCAGTACTTC
TRBJ1-2 | few | TRBV7-2 | NA | CASSLEAEGYTF | TGTGCCAGCAGCTTAGAGGCAGAGGGCTACACCTTC
TRBJ2-2 | many | TRBV5-1 | NA | CASSKQGPTNTGELFF | TGCGCCAGCAGTAAACAGGGCCCTACTAACACCGGGGAGCTGTTTTTT
TRBJ1-2 | NA | TRBV3-1 | NA | CASSQGGGRRDHGYTF | TGTGCCAGCAGCCAAGGCGGGGGGCGCCGGGACCATGGCTACACCTTC
TRBJ2-3 | many | TRBV7-3 | NA | CASSLGGGTQYF | TGTGCCAGCAGCTTAGGCGGCGGTACGCAGTATTTT